This TCR beta chain was captured by sequencing in a study of blood T cell repertoires in COVID-19. Using immunoSEQ multiplex PCR, the repertoire was profiled, and TCRdb retains in-frame clones only, with some absent. Of approximately 68,000 clones listed, over 75% were seen once; the top ten hold roughly 2.5%. The clonotype comes from a man between 65 and 80 years old with active or convalescent COVID-19. The sequencing input was peripheral blood.

In nucleotides, the CDR3 is TGTGCCAGCGGACAGTCTTCTGGGGCCAACGTCCTGACTTTC. It is translated as CASGQSSGANVLTF. The chain has TRBV27 and TRBJ2-6, with D possibly being TRBD1 (6 bases). The germline CDR1 and CDR2 sequences are MNHEY and SMNVEV (reference sequence). The CDR3 consists of 14 residues. The germline V and J ends were trimmed by 8 bases and 1 base, with 9 bases remaining between them.